Following are 23 T cell receptor beta chains from one sample sequenced in a study of T-cell reconstitution after alpha-beta-depleted transplantation in children. The TCRbeta library was prepared with unique molecular identifiers. TCRdb re-analysed the PCR reads in MiXCR, keeping a single row per CDR3 protein. This sample has just over 950,000 distinct CDR3 sequences, with 25% to 35% found just once. The specimen was PBMCs, mostly from graft donor cells, collected 360 days after TCRalphabeta/CD19-depleted stem cell transplant. Receptors originate from a boy younger than two who had a stem cell transplant for SCID, so the T cells may come from the graft donor.

In its sample, this clonotype was seen a few times. The V gene is TRBV4-3, the J gene TRBJ1-2; D remains ambiguous. The CDR3 consists of 14 residues. The germline V gene encodes CDR1 LGHNA and CDR2 YSLEER. V shed 4 bases and J shed 4 bases, with 13 bases lying between them. This CDR3 is CASSRNKVSYGYTF. Here the CDR3 DNA reads TGCGCCAGCAGCCGCAATAAAGTGTCCTATGGCTACACCTTC.

The sample holds a few counts of this clonotype. The chain couples TRBV7-2 to TRBJ2-5; the match to TRBD2 covers 11 bases. The V segment lost 2 bases and the J segment 5 bases; nucleotides outside the gene matches: 13. The CDR3 is made up of 18 amino acids. Germline V gene sequence: CDR1 SGHTA, CDR2 FQGNSA. The CDR3: CASSLFRNSGGAGETQYF. The CDR3, as DNA: TGTGCCAGCAGCTTATTTCGGAATAGCGGGGGGGCCGGGGAGACCCAGTACTTC.

This chain uses TRBV4-3 with TRBJ2-1, with D hard to call. V dropped 0 bases and J dropped 9 bases, with 15 bases sitting between them. Germline V gene lookup returns CDR1 LGHNA and CDR2 YSLEER. This CDR3 spans 15 amino acids. The CDR3 DNA reads as TGCGCCAGCAGCCAAGATCTTGCCAGGTTCGGTGAGCAGTTCTTC. This sequence encodes CASSQDLARFGEQFF.

The V gene is TRBV10-3, the J gene TRBJ1-2; D may be TRBD1 (6 bases). The CDR3 spans 13 residues. CDR1 is ENHRY, CDR2 SYGVKD, per germline. V was cut by 11 bases and J by 1 base, with 14 bases left in between. The DNA of the CDR3 is TGTGCCCTCCGGGAGGGGGATAACTATGGCTACACCTTC. Protein: CALREGDNYGYTF.

CDR3 sequence reads: CSVVGGLAVSSTDTQYF. The CDR3 nucleotides read TGCAGCGTTGTTGGTGGACTAGCGGTCTCTAGCACAGATACGCAGTATTTT. V is TRBV29-1 and J is TRBJ2-3, with 10 bases aligning to TRBD2. The V gene end was trimmed by 4 bases and the J gene end by 0 bases; junction bases not matched to a gene: 10. CDR1 SQVTM and CDR2 ANQGSEA come from the germline V gene. CDR3 length: 17 residues.

This clonotype appeared a few times. The rearrangement links TRBV7-2 to TRBJ1-4; the D is unclear. V lost 4 bases to trimming and J lost 4 bases, with 7 bases between them. The CDR3 consists of 13 residues. CDR1 is SGHTA, CDR2 FQGNSA, per germline. CDR3 in amino acids: CASSSRGNEKLFF. CDR3 bases: TGTGCCAGCAGCTCACGGGGTAATGAAAAACTGTTTTTT.

This clonotype was observed a handful of times. The V gene is TRBV5-6, the J gene TRBJ2-1, with 7 bases that match TRBD2. This CDR3 comprises 14 residues. Trimming at V came to 5 bases and at J to 12 bases, leaving 14 bases not matched to a gene. CDR1 and CDR2 from the germline V gene are SGHDT and YYEEEE. The CDR3 sequence: CASRLGLPEEGQFF. In DNA, the CDR3 is TGTGCCAGCAGACTGGGACTACCTGAGGAGGGGCAGTTCTTC. Full variable domain (outside the CDR3, taken from reference TRBV5-6 and TRBJ2-1): DAGVTQSPTHLIKTRGQQVTLRCSPKSGHDTVSWYQQALGQGPQFIFQYYEEEERQRGNFPDRFSGHQFPNYSSELNVNALLLGDSALYLCASRLGLPEEGQFFGPGTRLTVL.

V is TRBV6-5 and J is TRBJ2-7; TRBD1 matches 9 bases. CDR1 and CDR2 from the germline V gene are MNHEY and SVGAGI. The CDR3 has 17 amino acids. The J segment lost 0 bases and the V segment lost 1 base, leaving 7 bases of the junction unmatched. The CDR3 bases are TGTGCCAGCAGTTACTTATTCCGGGACAGGGACTCCTACGAGCAGTACTTC. It encodes CASSYLFRDRDSYEQYF.

The V and J genes are TRBV10-3 and TRBJ2-2; D is perhaps TRBD2 (5 bases). Per germline, CDR1 ENHRY and CDR2 SYGVKD. The V end lost 4 bases, the J end lost 5 bases, and 14 bases lay between the germline ends. The CDR3 runs 15 residues. The DNA of the CDR3 is TGTGCCATCAGTGGCTACGGAGGAGAGACCGGGGAGCTGTTTTTT. As protein: CAISGYGGETGELFF.

This clonotype showed up just a few times. The chain joins TRBV3-1 to TRBJ2-3; D uncertain. The CDR3 covers 16 residues. The V gene's germline CDR1 is LGHDT and CDR2 YNNKEL (reference sequence). V lost 4 bases and J 2 bases, leaving 16 bases between the germline ends. The CDR3 bases are TGTGCCAGCAGCCGACCCCAAGGCTCAATCACAGATACGCAGTATTTT. Protein sequence: CASSRPQGSITDTQYF.

This clonotype was seen a handful of times. The V gene is TRBV4-1, the J gene TRBJ2-1; 7 positions match TRBD1. V lost 1 base, J lost 12 bases, and 6 bases stayed unmatched. Germline values: CDR1 MGHRA, CDR2 YSYEKL. This CDR3 comprises 13 residues. CDR3 coding DNA: TGCGCCAGCAGCCAAGGACAGGGTTACGGGCAGTTCTTC. Translating gives CASSQGQGYGQFF.

This clonotype was picked up a small number of times. The V and J genes are TRBV14 and TRBJ2-5; D is undetermined. V dropped 8 bases and J dropped 9 bases, with 16 bases sitting between them. Germline V CDR1 and CDR2: SGHDN, FVKESK. This CDR3 comprises 12 residues. CDR3 nucleotide sequence: TGTGCCAGCGCCGCGTTGATCGGGCCCCAGTACTTC. Translation: CASAALIGPQYF.

V and J are TRBV7-2 and TRBJ1-1; no reliable D call. V lost 5 bases, J lost 4 bases, and 20 bases lay in between. Per the germline V gene, CDR1 is SGHTA and CDR2 is FQGNSA. The CDR3 loop spans 16 amino acids. CDR3 protein: CASSRKPNLTRTEAFF. As DNA, the CDR3 is TGTGCCAGCAGCCGAAAACCTAACCTTACACGCACTGAAGCTTTCTTT.

This chain connects TRBV7-2 to TRBJ2-7, with 12 positions matching TRBD2. Germline CDR1 reads SGHTA; CDR2 reads FQGNSA. Trimming at V came to 5 bases and at J to 2 bases, leaving 4 bases not matched to a gene. The CDR3 runs 15 residues. In DNA form, the CDR3 reads TGTGCCAGCAGCATCCGACTAGCGGGGGCCTACGAGCAGTACTTC. This translates into CASSIRLAGAYEQYF.

This clonotype came up a few times. CDR3 in DNA: TGCGCCAGCAGCTTATCCGGAGCTAACAGGGAGCTGTTTTTT. It codes for CASSLSGANRELFF. This chain links TRBV5-1 with TRBJ2-2; unclear D gene. The CDR3 is made up of 14 amino acids. Trimming pared 2 bases from V and 9 bases from J, leaving 14 bases between. Germline V gives CDR1 SGHRS, CDR2 YFSETQ.

This clonotype was recorded once. This sequence joins TRBV4-3 and TRBJ2-3; D is undetermined. This CDR3 is built from 16 residues. V gave up 0 bases and J gave up 3 bases, with 13 bases separating them. Germline V lookup: CDR1 LGHNA, CDR2 YSLEER. The CDR3 sequence is CASSQDPVGVTDTQYF. In DNA, the CDR3 is TGCGCCAGCAGCCAAGATCCCGTTGGGGTTACAGATACGCAGTATTTT.

The V gene is TRBV5-1, the J gene TRBJ2-1; 7 bases align to TRBD2. Germline V lookup: CDR1 SGHRS, CDR2 YFSETQ. V lost 2 bases, J lost 8 bases, and 10 bases stayed unmatched. CDR3 length equals 15 residues. The chain's CDR3 is CASSFGLVNLDEQFF. The CDR3 DNA is TGCGCCAGCAGCTTCGGACTAGTTAATCTGGATGAGCAGTTCTTC.

The rearrangement uses TRBV20-1 and TRBJ2-4, with a possible D match to TRBD2 (6 bases). Per germline, CDR1 DFQATT and CDR2 SNEGSKA (reference sequence). This CDR3 is 14 amino acids long. V dropped 6 bases and J dropped 0 bases, with 12 bases sitting between them. The CDR3 bases are TGCAGTGCAGGTCCGGGGGTAGCCAAAAACATTCAGTACTTC. It specifies CSAGPGVAKNIQYF.

This clonotype was seen only a few times. This sequence joins TRBV20-1 and TRBJ1-4; no reliable D call. The CDR3 loop spans 13 amino acids. Germline V gene data show CDR1 as DFQATT and CDR2 as SNEGSKA (reference sequence). V was clipped by 6 bases and J by 8 bases, with 16 bases between them. The CDR3 spells CSAPHDKQEKLFF. As DNA, the CDR3 is TGCAGTGCCCCACACGACAAACAGGAAAAACTGTTTTTT.

The rearrangement links TRBV20-1 to TRBJ2-5, with 7 bases lining up with TRBD1. V dropped 6 bases and J dropped 5; count of bases not matched to a gene: 18. This CDR3 comprises 16 residues. CDR1 and CDR2 from the germline V gene are DFQATT and SNEGSKA (reference sequence). CDR3 sequence: CSAGGRAGGAWETQYF. CDR3 nucleotides: TGCAGTGCGGGCGGTCGGGCAGGGGGTGCGTGGGAGACCCAGTACTTC.

The V and J genes are TRBV6-5 and TRBJ2-1; D is unresolved. Germline V gene sequence: CDR1 MNHEY, CDR2 SVGAGI. The CDR3 is 16 amino acids. Trimming stripped 0 bases from V and 2 bases from J, with 11 bases between. CDR3 protein: CASSYSKPNPYNEQFF. The CDR3 bases are TGTGCCAGCAGTTACTCGAAACCCAATCCCTACAATGAGCAGTTCTTC.

This clonotype was recorded a few times. The gene calls are TRBV12-3 or TRBV12-4 and TRBJ1-6, with 7 bases aligning to TRBD1. The CDR3 is 15 residues long. Trimming at V came to 6 bases and at J to 10 bases, leaving 12 bases not matched to a gene. CDR3 DNA sequence: TGTGCCAGCAGGACAGGGCCCGGGAGTAACTCACCCCTCCACTTT. Amino acid sequence: CASRTGPGSNSPLHF.

This clonotype was found a few times. The chain employs TRBV6-5 and TRBJ1-1, with 7 nucleotides matching TRBD1. CDR1 is MNHEY and CDR2 is SVGAGI in the germline V gene. The CDR3 consists of 17 residues. The V and J ends lost 2 bases and 0 bases, in that order; junction bases with no gene match: 9. CDR3 amino acids: CASSYGRQGGLNTEAFF. The CDR3 DNA follows: TGTGCCAGCAGTTACGGTAGACAGGGAGGTCTGAACACTGAAGCTTTCTTT.